The present T cell receptor (beta chain) was sequenced within a study of siplizumab effects on memory and regulatory T cells. Germline lookup yields CDR1 ENHRY and CDR2 SYGVKD. The CDR3 is made up of 13 amino acids. Trimming pared 3 bases from V and 0 bases from J, leaving 3 bases between. Measured with immunoSEQ multiplex PCR; TCRdb has only the in-frame clones, and not every one. Here the sample spans 85,000 to 130,000 clones, 94% being singletons. This sequence joins TRBV10-3 and TRBJ1-3; D unresolved. This receptor was obtained from a human donor in good health. The specimen was Tregs sorted from blood. CDR3 coding DNA: TGTGCCATCAGTGAAACCTCTGGAAACACCATATATTTT. Protein: CAISETSGNTIYF.